This section outlines one T cell receptor (beta chain) sequence together with its context. The antigen is undetermined. The sample is drawn from a study of graft-versus-host responses after intestinal transplantation. Study results and caveats: GvH clones occurred in recipient marrow; some first appeared in ileum or blood.

Only in-frame clones appear in the TCRdb table, and some are missing; sequencing was by immunoSEQ multiplex PCR. The table lists approximately 77,000 clones, 85% to 90% of them singletons. This clonotype was sampled from a human donor who received an intestinal transplant. The input for sequencing was unstimulated CD4+ T cells sorted from spleen or lymph node cells, taken before intestinal transplant.

The CDR3 nucleotides read TGTGCCAGCAGTGATATAGCTCAGGGGGCTGAAGCTTTCTTT. Translating it yields CASSDIAQGAEAFF. The V call is TRBV6-1, the J call TRBJ1-1, with TRBD1 matching 7 bases. The CDR3 contains 14 residues. J lost 6 bases, V lost 3 bases, and 7 bases had no gene match. Germline V gene data show CDR1 as MNHNS and CDR2 as SASEGT.